Below, 8 T cell receptor beta chains from the same sample are listed, as sequenced in a study of TET2 disruption in CD19-targeted CAR T cells. These receptors have no known antigen. The repertoire was sequenced with immunoSEQ multiplex PCR; TCRdb's copy has only in-frame clones and lacks some. The sample data list about 30,000 clones. Treatment given: autologous CTL019 cells: CD19 CAR with 4-1BB and CD3 zeta domains. This specimen consisted of CD8- CAR+ T cells sorted from cultured blood T cells, obtained for CD19 CAR T cell therapy. As for subset: CD8-negative CAR-positive T cells from the infusion product. Every receptor here comes from a man aged 70-80 years with chronic lymphocytic leukemia.

Comment on this clone: Read data end 3 residues before the CDR3 end; the end is taken from the germline J gene. This rearrangement joins TRBV20-1 to TRBJ2-3; 8 positions match TRBD2. Germline V gene data show CDR1 as DFQATT and CDR2 as SNEGSKA (reference sequence). J was trimmed by 6 bases and V by 4 bases; bases with no gene match: 6. The CDR3 contains 13 residues. CDR3 loop: CSANPGGEDTQYF. The DNA read from the CDR3 is TGCAGTGCTAACCCCGGGGGGGAGGATACG.

With respect to this clone: The sequenced fragment ends 3 residues before the CDR3 boundary, so the rest is inferred from the germline J gene. This sequence joins TRBV6-2 or TRBV6-3 and TRBJ1-5; D may be TRBD1 (5 bases). V lost 0 bases to trimming and J lost 5 bases, with 8 bases between them. There are 14 residues in the CDR3. Per germline, CDR1 MNHEY and CDR2 SVGEGT. CDR3 DNA (partial): TGTGCCAGCAGTTACTCCGGGGGTTATCAGCCC. Translation: CASSYSGGYQP. The entire CDR3 protein reads CASSYSGGYQPQHF.

As to this clone: Read coverage stops 3 residues before the CDR3 terminus; the germline J gene supplies the remainder. The chain is built from TRBV20-1 and TRBJ1-4; 7 nucleotides agree with TRBD1. The CDR3 spans 15 residues. Looked up from germline, CDR1 is DFQATT and CDR2 is SNEGSKA (reference sequence). CDR3 loop: CSARDGQVYNSPLFF. The sequenced CDR3 bases are TGCAGTGCTAGAGATGGACAGGTATATAATTCACCA.

As for this clone: The CDR3 extends 3 residues past the end of the read, so its final part is completed from the germline J gene. The V gene is TRBV19, the J gene TRBJ1-1; D is undetermined. The germline V gene has CDR1 LNHDA and CDR2 SQIVND (reference sequence). CDR3 length: 14 residues. Incomplete CDR3 DNA: TGTGCCAGTAGTATAGATGAGACATTCCGAGGG. It yields the protein CASSIDETFRG. The entire CDR3 sequence reads CASSIDETFRGAFF.

Remarks on this clone: The read ends 3 residues early relative to the CDR3; the germline J gene fills the gap. The rearrangement links TRBV7-9 to TRBJ1-4, with 12 positions matching TRBD1. Germline V gives CDR1 SEHNR, CDR2 FQNEAQ (reference sequence). The CDR3 covers 14 residues. CDR3 residues: CASSRDRGQYTLFF. Partial CDR3 DNA: TGTGCCAGCAGCCGGGACAGGGGGCAGTATACA.

To note about this clone: The CDR3 end is not reached by the read, which stops 3 residues before it; the germline J gene fills it in. The chain is built from TRBV10-2 and TRBJ2-3; D gene uncertain. With 6 bases removed from V and 2 bases from J, the gap between germline ends came to 9 bases. The V gene's germline CDR1 is WSHSY and CDR2 SAAADI. The CDR3 length is 13 residues. The CDR3 bases that were read are TGCGCCAGCAGGAGCAGCGACACAGATACG. It is translated as CASRSSDTDT. The whole CDR3 reads CASRSSDTDTQYF.

On this clone itself: Read data end 3 residues before the CDR3 end; the end is taken from the germline J gene. V gene TRBV7-9 combines with J gene TRBJ1-2, with 8 bases fitting TRBD1. Germline CDR1 is SEHNR and CDR2 is FQNEAQ (reference sequence). The CDR3 contains 15 residues. The sequenced part of the CDR3 DNA is TGTGCCAGCAGCCCCGGACAGGGAGCTGACTACGAC. It encodes CASSPGQGADYD. The full CDR3 sequence reads CASSPGQGADYDYTF.

Of note for this clone: The CDR3 end lies 3 residues beyond the end of the read and is filled in from the germline J gene. V gene TRBV6-2 or TRBV6-3 combines with J gene TRBJ2-7; 14 nucleotides align to TRBD2. The CDR3 length is 17 residues. The germline gives CDR1 MNHEY, CDR2 SVGEGT. V gave up 4 bases and J gave up 3 bases; unmatched junction bases: 8. The sequenced part of the CDR3 DNA is TGTGCCAGCAGTTCATGGACTAGCGGGGGGAAAGACTACGAG. It yields the protein CASSSWTSGGKDYE. The whole CDR3 sequence reads CASSSWTSGGKDYEQYF.